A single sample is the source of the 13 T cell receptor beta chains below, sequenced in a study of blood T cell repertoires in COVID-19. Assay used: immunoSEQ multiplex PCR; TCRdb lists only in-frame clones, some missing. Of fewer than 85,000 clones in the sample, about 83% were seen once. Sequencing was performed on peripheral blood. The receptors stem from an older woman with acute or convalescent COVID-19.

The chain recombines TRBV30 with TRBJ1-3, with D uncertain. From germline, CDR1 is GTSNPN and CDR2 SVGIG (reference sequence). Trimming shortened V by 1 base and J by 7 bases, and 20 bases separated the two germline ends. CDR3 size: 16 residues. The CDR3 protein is CAWSAGVIRRGNTIYF. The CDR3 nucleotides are TGTGCCTGGAGTGCCGGAGTCATTAGACGAGGGAACACCATATATTTT.

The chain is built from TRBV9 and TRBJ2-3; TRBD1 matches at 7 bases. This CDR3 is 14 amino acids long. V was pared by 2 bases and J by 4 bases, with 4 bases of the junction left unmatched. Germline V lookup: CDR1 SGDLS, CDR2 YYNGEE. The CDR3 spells CASSVWTGADTQYF. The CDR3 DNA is TGTGCCAGCAGCGTGTGGACAGGCGCAGATACGCAGTATTTT.

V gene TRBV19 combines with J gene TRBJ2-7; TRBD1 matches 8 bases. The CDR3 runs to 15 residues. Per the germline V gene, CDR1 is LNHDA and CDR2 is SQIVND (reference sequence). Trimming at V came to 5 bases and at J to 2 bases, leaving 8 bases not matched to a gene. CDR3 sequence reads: CASSAPGQAAYEQYF. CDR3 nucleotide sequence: TGTGCCAGTAGTGCACCGGGACAGGCCGCCTACGAGCAGTACTTC.

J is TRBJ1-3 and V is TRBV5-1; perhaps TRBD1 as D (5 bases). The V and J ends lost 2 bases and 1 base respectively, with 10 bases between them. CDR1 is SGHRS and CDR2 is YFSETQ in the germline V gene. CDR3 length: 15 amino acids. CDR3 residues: CASSFAGGSGNTIYF. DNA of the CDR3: TGCGCCAGCAGCTTTGCGGGGGGGTCTGGAAACACCATATATTTT.

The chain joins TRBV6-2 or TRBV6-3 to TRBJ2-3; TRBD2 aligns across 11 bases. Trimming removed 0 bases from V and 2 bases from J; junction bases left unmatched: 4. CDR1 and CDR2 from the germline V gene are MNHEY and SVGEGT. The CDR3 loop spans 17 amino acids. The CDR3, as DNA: TGTGCCAGCAGTTACTCTCTAGCGGGGGGCCCCACAGATACGCAGTATTTT. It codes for CASSYSLAGGPTDTQYF.

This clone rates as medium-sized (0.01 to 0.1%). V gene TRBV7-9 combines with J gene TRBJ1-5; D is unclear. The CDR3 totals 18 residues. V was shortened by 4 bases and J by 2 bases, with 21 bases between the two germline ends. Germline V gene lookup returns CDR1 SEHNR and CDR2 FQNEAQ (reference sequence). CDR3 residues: CASSSTPPRHEGNQPQHF. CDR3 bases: TGTGCCAGCAGCTCGACCCCCCCGAGACACGAAGGCAATCAGCCCCAGCATTTT.

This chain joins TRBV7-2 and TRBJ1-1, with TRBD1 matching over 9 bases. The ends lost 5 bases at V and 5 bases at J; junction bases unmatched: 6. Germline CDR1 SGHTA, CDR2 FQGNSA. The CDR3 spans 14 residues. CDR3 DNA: TGTGCCAGCAGCCCTACAGGGGGCCGGACTGAAGCTTTCTTT. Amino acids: CASSPTGGRTEAFF.

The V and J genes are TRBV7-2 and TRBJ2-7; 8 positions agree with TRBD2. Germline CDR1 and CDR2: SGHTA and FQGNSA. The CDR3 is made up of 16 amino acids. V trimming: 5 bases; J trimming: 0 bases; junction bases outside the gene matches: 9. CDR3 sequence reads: CASSRGGLGASYEQYF. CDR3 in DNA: TGTGCCAGCAGCCGCGGGGGGTTAGGAGCCTCCTACGAGCAGTACTTC. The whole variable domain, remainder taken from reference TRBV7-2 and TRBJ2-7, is GAGVSQSPSNKVTEKGKDVELRCDPISGHTALYWYRQSLGQGLEFLIYFQGNSAPDKSGLPSDRFSAERTGGSVSTLTIQRTQQEDSAVYLCASSRGGLGASYEQYFGPGTRLTVT.

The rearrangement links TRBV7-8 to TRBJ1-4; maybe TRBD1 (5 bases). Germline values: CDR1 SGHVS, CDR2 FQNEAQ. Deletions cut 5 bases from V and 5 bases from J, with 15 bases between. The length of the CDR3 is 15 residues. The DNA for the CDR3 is TGTGCCAGCAGCCCATCGGGACTGAAGAATGAAAAACTGTTTTTT. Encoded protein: CASSPSGLKNEKLFF.

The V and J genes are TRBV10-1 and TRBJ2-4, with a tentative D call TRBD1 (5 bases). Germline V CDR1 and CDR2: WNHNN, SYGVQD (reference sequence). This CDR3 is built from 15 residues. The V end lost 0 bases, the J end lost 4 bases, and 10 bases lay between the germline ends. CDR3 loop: CASSESTGHKNIQYF. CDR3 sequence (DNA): TGCGCCAGCAGTGAGTCAACAGGCCATAAAAACATTCAGTACTTC.

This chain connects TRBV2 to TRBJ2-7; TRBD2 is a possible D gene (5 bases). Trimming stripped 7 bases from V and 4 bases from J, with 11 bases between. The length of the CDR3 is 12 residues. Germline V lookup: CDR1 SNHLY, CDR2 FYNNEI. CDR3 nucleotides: TGTGCCAGCACCTACGGGGATTACGAGCAGTACTTC. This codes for CASTYGDYEQYF.

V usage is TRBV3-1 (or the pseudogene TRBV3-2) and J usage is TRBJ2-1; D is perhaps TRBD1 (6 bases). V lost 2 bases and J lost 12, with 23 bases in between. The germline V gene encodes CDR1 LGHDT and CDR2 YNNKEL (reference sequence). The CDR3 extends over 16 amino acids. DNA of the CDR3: TGTGCCAGCAGCCAACTGGTTCTAGGGGGAGTTATAGGGCAGTTCTTC. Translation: CASSQLVLGGVIGQFF.

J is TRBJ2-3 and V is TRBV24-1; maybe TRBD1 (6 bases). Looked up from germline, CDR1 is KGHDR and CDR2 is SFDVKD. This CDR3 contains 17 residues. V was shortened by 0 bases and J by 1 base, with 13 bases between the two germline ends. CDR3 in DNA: TGTGCCACCAGTGATTTGCCGCAGGGGCTGGGCACAGATACGCAGTATTTT. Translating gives CATSDLPQGLGTDTQYF.